This passage covers 11 T cell receptor beta chains from one sample sequenced in a study of cytomegalovirus exposure and HLA in healthy donors. Assay used: immunoSEQ multiplex PCR; TCRdb lists only in-frame clones, some missing. This table has 200,000 to 250,000 clones, 87% appearing once. Sequencing was done on a sample of PBMCs. The receptor set was obtained from a woman between 18 and 29 years old in good health and CMV-seropositive.

J is TRBJ2-5 and V is TRBV5-1; a weak D match, TRBD1 (5 bases). The CDR3 contains 14 residues. Germline-derived CDR1 and CDR2 are SGHRS and YFSETQ. V lost 4 bases to trimming and J lost 2 bases, with 12 bases between them. The chain's CDR3 is CASSLVQGQETQYF. The CDR3, as DNA: TGCGCCAGCAGCCTCGTCCAGGGTCAAGAGACCCAGTACTTC.

V gene TRBV30 combines with J gene TRBJ2-1, with 8 bases lining up with TRBD1. CDR3 length equals 16 residues. CDR1 is GTSNPN and CDR2 is SVGIG in the germline V gene (reference sequence). With 5 bases clipped from V and 6 bases from J, the junction kept 15 bases outside the gene matches. The CDR3 DNA reads TGTGCCTGGGCCGGGGCCGGCAGGGGGCTAGGCAATGAGCAGTTCTTC. Its translation: CAWAGAGRGLGNEQFF.

The rearrangement links TRBV10-3 to TRBJ2-7; 7 positions agree with TRBD2. Germline V gives CDR1 ENHRY, CDR2 SYGVKD. V gave up 4 bases and J gave up 4 bases; unmatched junction bases: 4. There are 13 residues in the CDR3. The CDR3 DNA follows: TGTGCCATCAGTGGGGAGGGCCGTTACGAGCAGTACTTC. Protein: CAISGEGRYEQYF.

The rearrangement uses TRBV5-1 and TRBJ1-1, with TRBD1 matching over 8 bases. Looked up from germline, CDR1 is SGHRS and CDR2 is YFSETQ. Germline trimming cut 4 bases from V and 5 bases from J; bases unmatched to any gene: 7. The CDR3 contains 14 residues. CDR3 nucleotide sequence: TGCGCCAGCAGCCTGACTACAGGGGGGACTGAAGCTTTCTTT. Its translation: CASSLTTGGTEAFF.

V gene TRBV18 combines with J gene TRBJ2-7; TRBD1 might be the D (6 bases). The CDR3 loop spans 16 amino acids. Between the trimmed V and J ends, which lost 3 bases and 3 bases, there was a span of 18 bases. Looked up from germline, CDR1 is KGHSH and CDR2 is LQKENI. The CDR3 spells CASSPMGLGQSYEQYF. CDR3 nucleotides: TGTGCCAGCTCACCTATGGGTTTAGGACAGAGCTACGAGCAGTACTTC. The whole variable domain, remainder taken from reference TRBV18 and TRBJ2-7, is NAGVMQNPRHLVRRRGQEARLRCSPMKGHSHVYWYRQLPEEGLKFMVYLQKENIIDESGMPKERFSAEFPKEGPSILRIQQVVRGDSAAYFCASSPMGLGQSYEQYFGPGTRLTVT.

The CDR3 reads CASSLDGWEKLFF. DNA of the CDR3: TGTGCCAGCAGCTTGGACGGGTGGGAAAAACTGTTTTTT. The chain carries TRBV5-6 and TRBJ1-4, with no clear D. CDR1 is SGHDT, CDR2 YYEEEE, per germline. There are 13 residues in the CDR3. V lost 0 bases and J 8 bases, leaving 8 bases between the germline ends. Using reference TRBV5-6 and TRBJ1-4 for the parts outside the CDR3, the full variable domain is DAGVTQSPTHLIKTRGQQVTLRCSPKSGHDTVSWYQQALGQGPQFIFQYYEEEERQRGNFPDRFSGHQFPNYSSELNVNALLLGDSALYLCASSLDGWEKLFFGSGTQLSVL.

The chain employs TRBV27 and TRBJ2-1, with TRBD2 matching over 8 bases. V lost 0 bases, J lost 8 bases, and 6 bases stayed unmatched. Germline CDR1 is MNHEY and CDR2 is SMNVEV (reference sequence). The CDR3 is made up of 15 amino acids. The CDR3 region is CASSLSASGLYEQFF. The CDR3 DNA reads TGTGCCAGCAGTTTATCGGCTAGCGGGTTGTATGAGCAGTTCTTC.

This chain uses TRBV18 with TRBJ2-3; tentatively, D is TRBD2 (6 bases). The CDR3 totals 15 residues. The germline gives CDR1 KGHSH, CDR2 LQKENI. The germline V and J ends were trimmed by 0 bases and 1 base, with 8 bases remaining between them. Written as DNA, the CDR3 is TGTGCCAGCTCACCACCGTTAGCGGGCACAGATACGCAGTATTTT. This sequence encodes CASSPPLAGTDTQYF.

This clone has a single count. The rearrangement links TRBV2 to TRBJ2-5, with unresolved D. The CDR3 spans 11 residues. Trimming stripped 7 bases from V and 3 bases from J, with 6 bases between. The germline V gene encodes CDR1 SNHLY and CDR2 FYNNEI. The CDR3: CASKYEETQYF. CDR3 DNA: TGTGCCAGCAAATATGAAGAGACCCAGTACTTC.

The rearrangement links TRBV19 to TRBJ2-7; D possibly corresponds to TRBD1 (6 bases). Trimming removed 10 bases at V and 4 bases at J, with 17 bases between. This CDR3 comprises 13 residues. Germline V lookup: CDR1 LNHDA, CDR2 SQIVND (reference sequence). CDR3 loop: CATTTEQGYEQYF. The CDR3 DNA follows: TGTGCCACCACAACCGAACAGGGATACGAGCAGTACTTC.

The J gene is TRBJ2-7, the V gene TRBV4-2; 8 nucleotides line up with TRBD2. Germline lookup yields CDR1 LGHNA and CDR2 YNFKEQ. V shed 0 bases, J shed 2 bases, and the junction held 6 bases outside the gene matches. This CDR3 region has 16 residues. The CDR3 DNA sequence: TGTGCCAGCAGCCAAGAAGGAAGCGGGGGCCCCTACGAGCAGTACTTC. Its translation is CASSQEGSGGPYEQYF.